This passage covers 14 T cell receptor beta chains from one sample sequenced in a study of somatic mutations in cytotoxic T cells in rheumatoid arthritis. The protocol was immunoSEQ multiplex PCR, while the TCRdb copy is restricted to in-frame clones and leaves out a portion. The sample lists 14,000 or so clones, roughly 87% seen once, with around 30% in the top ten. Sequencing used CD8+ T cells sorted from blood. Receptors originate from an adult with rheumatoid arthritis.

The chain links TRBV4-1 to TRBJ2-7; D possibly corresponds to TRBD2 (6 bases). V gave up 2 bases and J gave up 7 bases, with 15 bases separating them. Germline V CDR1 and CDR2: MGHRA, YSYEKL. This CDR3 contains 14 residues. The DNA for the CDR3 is TGCGCCAGCAGCCAAACCTGGCGGGGCTTGGAGCAGTACTTC. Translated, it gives CASSQTWRGLEQYF.

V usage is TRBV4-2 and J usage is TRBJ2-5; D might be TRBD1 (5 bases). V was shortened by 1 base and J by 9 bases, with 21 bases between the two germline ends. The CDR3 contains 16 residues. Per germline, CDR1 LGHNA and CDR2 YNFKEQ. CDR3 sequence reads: CASSQGSLDLKGAQYF. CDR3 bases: TGTGCCAGCAGCCAAGGGTCATTAGACCTCAAAGGGGCCCAGTACTTC.

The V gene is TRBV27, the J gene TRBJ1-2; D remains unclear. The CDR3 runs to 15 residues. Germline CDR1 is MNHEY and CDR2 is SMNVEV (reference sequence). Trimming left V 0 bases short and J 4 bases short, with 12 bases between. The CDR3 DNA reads TGTGCCAGCAGTTTATCCGCAGTGGACGGCTATGGCTACACCTTC. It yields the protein CASSLSAVDGYGYTF.

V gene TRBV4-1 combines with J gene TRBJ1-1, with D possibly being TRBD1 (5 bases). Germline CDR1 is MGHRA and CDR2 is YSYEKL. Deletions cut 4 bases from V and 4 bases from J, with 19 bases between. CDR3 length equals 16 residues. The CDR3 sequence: CASSPQTVNPFTEAFF. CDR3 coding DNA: TGCGCCAGCAGCCCACAGACAGTCAACCCGTTCACTGAAGCTTTCTTT.

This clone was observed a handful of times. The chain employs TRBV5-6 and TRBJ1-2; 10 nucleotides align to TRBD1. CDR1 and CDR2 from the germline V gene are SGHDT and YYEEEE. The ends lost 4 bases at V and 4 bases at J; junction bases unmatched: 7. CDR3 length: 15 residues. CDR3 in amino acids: CASSGEGTGAYGYTF. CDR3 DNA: TGTGCCAGCAGCGGCGAGGGGACAGGGGCCTATGGCTACACCTTC. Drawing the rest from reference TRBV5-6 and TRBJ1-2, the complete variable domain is DAGVTQSPTHLIKTRGQQVTLRCSPKSGHDTVSWYQQALGQGPQFIFQYYEEEERQRGNFPDRFSGHQFPNYSSELNVNALLLGDSALYLCASSGEGTGAYGYTFGSGTRLTVV.

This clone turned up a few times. The CDR3 loop is CASSPRTGIEAFF. The CDR3 nucleotides are TGTGCCAGCAGTCCCCGGACAGGGATTGAAGCTTTCTTT. The chain is built from TRBV27 and TRBJ1-1; 8 nucleotides agree with TRBD1. Germline V gives CDR1 MNHEY, CDR2 SMNVEV (reference sequence). Trimming cost V 5 bases and J 7 bases; bases outside gene matches: 6. The length of the CDR3 is 13 residues.

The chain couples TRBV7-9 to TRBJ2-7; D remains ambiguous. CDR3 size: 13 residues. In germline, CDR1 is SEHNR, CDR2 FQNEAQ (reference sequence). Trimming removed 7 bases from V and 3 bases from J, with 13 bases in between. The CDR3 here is CASTAVENYEQYF. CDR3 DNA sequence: TGTGCCAGCACGGCCGTCGAGAACTACGAGCAGTACTTC.

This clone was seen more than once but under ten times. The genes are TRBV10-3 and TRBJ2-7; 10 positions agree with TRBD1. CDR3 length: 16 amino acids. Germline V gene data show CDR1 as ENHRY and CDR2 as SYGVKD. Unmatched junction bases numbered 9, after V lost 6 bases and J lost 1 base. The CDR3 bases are TGTGCCATCAGCCTGGGACAGGGGACCTTTTCCTACGAGCAGTACTTC. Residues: CAISLGQGTFSYEQYF.

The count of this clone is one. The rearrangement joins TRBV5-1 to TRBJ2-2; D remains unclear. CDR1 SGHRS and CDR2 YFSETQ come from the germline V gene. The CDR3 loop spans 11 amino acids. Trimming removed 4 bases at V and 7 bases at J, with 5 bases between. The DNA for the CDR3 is TGCGCCAGCAGCCTAATCGGGGAGCTGTTTTTT. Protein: CASSLIGELFF. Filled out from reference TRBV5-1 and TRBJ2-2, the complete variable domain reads KAGVTQTPRYLIKTRGQQVTLSCSPISGHRSVSWYQQTPGQGLQFLFEYFSETQRNKGNFPGRFSGRQFSNSRSEMNVSTLELGDSALYLCASSLIGELFFGEGSRLTVL.

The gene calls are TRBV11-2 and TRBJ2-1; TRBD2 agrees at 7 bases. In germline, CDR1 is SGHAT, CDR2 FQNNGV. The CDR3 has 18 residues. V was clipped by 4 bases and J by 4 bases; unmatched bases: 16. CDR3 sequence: CASSSWDLPGGIYNEQFF. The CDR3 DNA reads TGTGCCAGCAGCTCCTGGGACCTCCCGGGGGGTATATACAATGAGCAGTTCTTC.

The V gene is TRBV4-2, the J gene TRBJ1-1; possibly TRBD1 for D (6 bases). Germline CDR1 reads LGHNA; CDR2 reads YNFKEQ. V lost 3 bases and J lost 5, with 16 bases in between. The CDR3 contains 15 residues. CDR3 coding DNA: TGTGCCAGCAGCCATATTGAGGGGGTTTGGACTGAAGCTTTCTTT. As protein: CASSHIEGVWTEAFF.

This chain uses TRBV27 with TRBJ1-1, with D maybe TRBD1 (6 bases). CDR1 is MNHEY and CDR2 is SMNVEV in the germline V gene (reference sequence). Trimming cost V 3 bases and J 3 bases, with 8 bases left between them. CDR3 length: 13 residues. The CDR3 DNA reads TGTGCCAGCAGTTTTACAGGGTACACTGAAGCTTTCTTT. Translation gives CASSFTGYTEAFF.

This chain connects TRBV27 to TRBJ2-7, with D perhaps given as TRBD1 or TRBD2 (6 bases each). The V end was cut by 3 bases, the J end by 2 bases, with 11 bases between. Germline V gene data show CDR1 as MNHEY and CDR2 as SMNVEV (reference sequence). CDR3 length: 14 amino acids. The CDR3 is CASSLGGVTYEQYF. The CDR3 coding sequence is TGTGCCAGCAGTTTGGGGGGCGTCACCTACGAGCAGTACTTC.

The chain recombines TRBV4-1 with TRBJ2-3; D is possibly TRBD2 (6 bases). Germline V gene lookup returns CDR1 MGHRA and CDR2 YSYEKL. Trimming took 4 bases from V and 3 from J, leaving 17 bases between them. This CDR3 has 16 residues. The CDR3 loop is CASSRVGGLSTDTQYF. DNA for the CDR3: TGCGCCAGCAGCCGAGTGGGGGGTCTATCGACAGATACGCAGTATTTT.